This T cell receptor beta chain was retrieved from a study of T cell repertoires in cytomegalovirus infection. Study as a whole: Public TCR beta signatures provided an indication of both CMV infection and a matching HLA type.

This clonotype has more than one count but fewer than ten. Its target is unknown. General study findings and limits: Frequencies of public TCR beta families were cumulated, and this identified carriers of CMV plus the relevant HLA. Predominance within the ex vivo response was attributable to HLA-C-restricted CMV-specific TCR beta clonotypes.

TCRdb ran MiXCR on the reads and lists one entry per CDR3 protein. The profile shows 750,000 to 900,000 distinct CDR3 sequences, under 35% of them singletons. Trimming took off 3 bases at V and 6 bases at J, with 9 bases between the two ends. The length of the CDR3 is 13 residues. The germline V gene has CDR1 LNHDA and CDR2 SQIVND (reference sequence). The source of this sequence is a human donor in good health (CMV status not recorded). Some clones in this sample may be carry-over from other donors' samples. The input for sequencing was cultured CD8+ T cells from PBMCs, taken from culture after CMV antigen stimulation. The gene calls are TRBV19 and TRBJ1-5; the D is unclear. This CDR3 reads CASSIISPQPQHF. The DNA for the CDR3 is TGTGCCAGTAGTATTATCTCCCCTCAGCCCCAGCATTTT.